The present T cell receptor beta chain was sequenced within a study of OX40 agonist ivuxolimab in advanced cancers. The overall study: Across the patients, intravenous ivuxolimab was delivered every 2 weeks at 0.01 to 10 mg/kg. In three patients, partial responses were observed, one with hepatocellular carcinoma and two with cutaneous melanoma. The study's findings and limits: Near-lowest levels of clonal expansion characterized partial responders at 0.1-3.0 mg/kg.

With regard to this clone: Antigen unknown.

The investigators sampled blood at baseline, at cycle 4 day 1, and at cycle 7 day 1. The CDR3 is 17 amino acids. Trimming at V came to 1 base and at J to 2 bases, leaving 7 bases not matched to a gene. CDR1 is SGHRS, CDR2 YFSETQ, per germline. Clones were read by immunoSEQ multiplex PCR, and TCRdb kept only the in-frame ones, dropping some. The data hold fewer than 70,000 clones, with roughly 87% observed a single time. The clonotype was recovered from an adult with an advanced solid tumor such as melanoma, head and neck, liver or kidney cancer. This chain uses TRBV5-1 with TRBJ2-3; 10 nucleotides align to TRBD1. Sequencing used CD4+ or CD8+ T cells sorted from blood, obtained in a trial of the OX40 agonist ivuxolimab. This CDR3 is CASSLPDRGRDTDTQYF. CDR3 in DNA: TGCGCCAGCAGCTTGCCAGACAGGGGGCGCGACACAGATACGCAGTATTTT. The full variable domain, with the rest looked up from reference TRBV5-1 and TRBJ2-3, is KAGVTQTPRYLIKTRGQQVTLSCSPISGHRSVSWYQQTPGQGLQFLFEYFSETQRNKGNFPGRFSGRQFSNSRSEMNVSTLELGDSALYLCASSLPDRGRDTDTQYFGPGTRLTVL.